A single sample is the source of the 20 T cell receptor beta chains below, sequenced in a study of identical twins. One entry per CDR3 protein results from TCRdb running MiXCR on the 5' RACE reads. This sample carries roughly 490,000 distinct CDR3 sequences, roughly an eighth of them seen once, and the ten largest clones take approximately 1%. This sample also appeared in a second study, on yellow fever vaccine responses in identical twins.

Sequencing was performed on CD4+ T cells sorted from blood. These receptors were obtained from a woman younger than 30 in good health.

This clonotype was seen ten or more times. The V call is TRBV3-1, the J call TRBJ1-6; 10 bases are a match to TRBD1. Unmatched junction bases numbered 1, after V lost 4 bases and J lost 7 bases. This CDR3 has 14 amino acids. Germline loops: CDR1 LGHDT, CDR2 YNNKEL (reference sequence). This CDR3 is CASSPDRGNSPLHF. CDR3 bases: TGTGCCAGCAGCCCGGACAGGGGGAATTCACCCCTCCACTTT.

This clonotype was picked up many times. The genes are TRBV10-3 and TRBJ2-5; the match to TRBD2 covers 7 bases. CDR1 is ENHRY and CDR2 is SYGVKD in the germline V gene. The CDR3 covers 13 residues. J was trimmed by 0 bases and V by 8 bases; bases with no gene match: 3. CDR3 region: CAIRLADQETQYF. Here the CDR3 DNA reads TGTGCCATCCGGCTAGCGGACCAAGAGACCCAGTACTTC.

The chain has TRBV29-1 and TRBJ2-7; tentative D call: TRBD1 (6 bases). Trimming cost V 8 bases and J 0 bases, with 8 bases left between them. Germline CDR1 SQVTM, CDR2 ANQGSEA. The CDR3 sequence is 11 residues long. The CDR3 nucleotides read TGCAGCACAGGGAGCTCCTACGAGCAGTACTTC. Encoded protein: CSTGSSYEQYF.

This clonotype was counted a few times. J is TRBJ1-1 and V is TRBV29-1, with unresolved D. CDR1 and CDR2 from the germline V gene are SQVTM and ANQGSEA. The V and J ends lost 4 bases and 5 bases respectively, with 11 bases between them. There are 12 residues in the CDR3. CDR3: CSVAREGTEAFF. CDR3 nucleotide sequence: TGCAGCGTTGCTAGGGAAGGGACTGAAGCTTTCTTT.

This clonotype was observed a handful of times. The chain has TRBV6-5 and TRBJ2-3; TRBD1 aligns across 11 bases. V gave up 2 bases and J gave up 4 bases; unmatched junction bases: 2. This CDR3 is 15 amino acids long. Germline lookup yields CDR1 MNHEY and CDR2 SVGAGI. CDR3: CASSYQGQGADTQYF. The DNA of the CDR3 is TGTGCCAGCAGTTACCAGGGACAGGGGGCAGATACGCAGTATTTT.

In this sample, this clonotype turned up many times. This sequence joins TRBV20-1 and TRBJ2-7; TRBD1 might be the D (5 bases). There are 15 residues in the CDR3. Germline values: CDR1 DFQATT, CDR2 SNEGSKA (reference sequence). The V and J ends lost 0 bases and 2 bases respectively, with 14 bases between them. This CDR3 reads CSARDGAGRPYEQYF. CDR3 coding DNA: TGCAGTGCTAGAGATGGGGCAGGGCGGCCCTACGAGCAGTACTTC.

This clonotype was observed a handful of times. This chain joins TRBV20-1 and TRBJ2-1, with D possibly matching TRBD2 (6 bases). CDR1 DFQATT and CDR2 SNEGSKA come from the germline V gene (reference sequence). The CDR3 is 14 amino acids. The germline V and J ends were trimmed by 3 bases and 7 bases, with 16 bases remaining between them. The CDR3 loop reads CSARIAWRVNEQFF. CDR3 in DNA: TGCAGTGCTAGGATAGCATGGAGGGTTAATGAGCAGTTCTTC.

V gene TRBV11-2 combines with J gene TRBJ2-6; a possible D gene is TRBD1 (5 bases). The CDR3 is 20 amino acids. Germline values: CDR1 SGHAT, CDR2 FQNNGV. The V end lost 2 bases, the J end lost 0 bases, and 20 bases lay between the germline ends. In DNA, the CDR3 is TGTGCCAGCAGCTTAAGGTGGGGCTCCTCAAACTCCTCTGGGGCCAACGTCCTGACTTTC. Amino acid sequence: CASSLRWGSSNSSGANVLTF. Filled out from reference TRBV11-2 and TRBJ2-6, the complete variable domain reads EAGVAQSPRYKIIEKRQSVAFWCNPISGHATLYWYQQILGQGPKLLIQFQNNGVVDDSQLPKDRFSAERLKGVDSTLKIQPAKLEDSAVYLCASSLRWGSSNSSGANVLTFGAGSRLTVL.

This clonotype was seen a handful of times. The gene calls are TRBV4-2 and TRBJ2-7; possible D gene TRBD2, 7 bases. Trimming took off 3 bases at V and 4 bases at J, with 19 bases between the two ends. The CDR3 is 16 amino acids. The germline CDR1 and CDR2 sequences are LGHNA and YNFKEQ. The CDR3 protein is CASSQLGGTTTYEQYF. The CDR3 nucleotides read TGTGCCAGCAGCCAGCTAGGGGGGACTACAACTTACGAGCAGTACTTC.

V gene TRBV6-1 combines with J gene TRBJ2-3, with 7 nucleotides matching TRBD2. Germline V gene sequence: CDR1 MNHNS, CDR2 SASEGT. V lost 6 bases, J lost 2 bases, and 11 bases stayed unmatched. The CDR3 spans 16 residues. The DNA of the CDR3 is TGTGCCAGCAGCCGATCGGGGGGAGGAAACACAGATACGCAGTATTTT. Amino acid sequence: CASSRSGGGNTDTQYF.

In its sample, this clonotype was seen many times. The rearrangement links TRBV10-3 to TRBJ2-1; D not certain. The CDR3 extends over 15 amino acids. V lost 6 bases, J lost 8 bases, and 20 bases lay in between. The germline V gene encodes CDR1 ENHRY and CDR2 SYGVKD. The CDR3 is CAISGSTRRSDEQFF. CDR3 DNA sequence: TGTGCCATCAGCGGATCGACCAGGAGAAGCGATGAGCAGTTCTTC.

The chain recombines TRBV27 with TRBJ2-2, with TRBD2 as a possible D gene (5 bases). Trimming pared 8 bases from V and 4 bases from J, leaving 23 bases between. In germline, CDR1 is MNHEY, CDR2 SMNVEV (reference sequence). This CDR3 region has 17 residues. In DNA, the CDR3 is TGTGCCAGCGCGGTTGGGAGCTTACTAGGCTCCACCGGGGAGCTGTTTTTT. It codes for CASAVGSLLGSTGELFF.

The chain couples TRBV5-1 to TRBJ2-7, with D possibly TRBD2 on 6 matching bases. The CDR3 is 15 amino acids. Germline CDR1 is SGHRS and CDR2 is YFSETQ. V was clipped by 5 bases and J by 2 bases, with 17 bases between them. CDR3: CASRRSGLIPYEQYF. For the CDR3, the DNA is TGCGCCAGCAGGAGGAGCGGGTTAATTCCCTACGAGCAGTACTTC.

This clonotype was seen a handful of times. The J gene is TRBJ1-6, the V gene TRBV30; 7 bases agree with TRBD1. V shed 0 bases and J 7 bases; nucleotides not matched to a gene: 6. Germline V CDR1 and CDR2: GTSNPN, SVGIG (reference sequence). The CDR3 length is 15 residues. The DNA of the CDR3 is TGTGCCTGGAGTGTAGACAGGGCGGGAAATTCACCCCTCCACTTT. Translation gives CAWSVDRAGNSPLHF.

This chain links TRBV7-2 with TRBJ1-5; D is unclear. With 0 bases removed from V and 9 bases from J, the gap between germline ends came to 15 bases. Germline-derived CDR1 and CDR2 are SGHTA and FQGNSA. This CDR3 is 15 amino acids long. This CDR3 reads CASSLAGWGNAPQHF. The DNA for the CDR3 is TGTGCCAGCAGCTTAGCCGGGTGGGGAAACGCGCCCCAGCATTTT.

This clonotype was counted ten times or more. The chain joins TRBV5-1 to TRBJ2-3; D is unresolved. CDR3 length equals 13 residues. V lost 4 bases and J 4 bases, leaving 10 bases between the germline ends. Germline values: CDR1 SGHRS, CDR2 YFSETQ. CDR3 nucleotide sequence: TGCGCCAGCAGCCCTCGGGTGGCAGATACGCAGTATTTT. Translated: CASSPRVADTQYF.

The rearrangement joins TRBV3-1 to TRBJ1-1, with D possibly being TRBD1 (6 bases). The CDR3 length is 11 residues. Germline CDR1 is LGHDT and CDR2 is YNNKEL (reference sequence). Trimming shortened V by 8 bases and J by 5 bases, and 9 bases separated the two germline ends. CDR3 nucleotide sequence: TGTGCCAGCCAGGGGAGAACTGAAGCTTTCTTT. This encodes CASQGRTEAFF.

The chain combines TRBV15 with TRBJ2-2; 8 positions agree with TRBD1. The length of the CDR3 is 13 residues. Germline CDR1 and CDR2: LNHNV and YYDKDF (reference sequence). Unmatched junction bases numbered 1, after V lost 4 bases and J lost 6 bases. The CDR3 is CATSKQGAGELFF. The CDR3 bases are TGTGCCACCAGCAAACAGGGGGCCGGGGAGCTGTTTTTT.

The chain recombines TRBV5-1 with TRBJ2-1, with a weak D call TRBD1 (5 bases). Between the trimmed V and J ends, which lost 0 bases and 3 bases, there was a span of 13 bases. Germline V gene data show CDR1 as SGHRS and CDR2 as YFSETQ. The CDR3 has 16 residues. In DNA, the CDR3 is TGCGCCAGCAGCTTGGGGATGAGACAGCTCTACAATGAGCAGTTCTTC. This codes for CASSLGMRQLYNEQFF.

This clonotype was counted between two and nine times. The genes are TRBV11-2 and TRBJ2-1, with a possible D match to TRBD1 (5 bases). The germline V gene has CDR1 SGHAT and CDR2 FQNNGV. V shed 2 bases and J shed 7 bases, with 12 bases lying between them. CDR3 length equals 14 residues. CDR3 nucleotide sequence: TGTGCCAGCAGCTTACCGGCAGGGTGGAATGAGCAGTTCTTC. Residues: CASSLPAGWNEQFF.